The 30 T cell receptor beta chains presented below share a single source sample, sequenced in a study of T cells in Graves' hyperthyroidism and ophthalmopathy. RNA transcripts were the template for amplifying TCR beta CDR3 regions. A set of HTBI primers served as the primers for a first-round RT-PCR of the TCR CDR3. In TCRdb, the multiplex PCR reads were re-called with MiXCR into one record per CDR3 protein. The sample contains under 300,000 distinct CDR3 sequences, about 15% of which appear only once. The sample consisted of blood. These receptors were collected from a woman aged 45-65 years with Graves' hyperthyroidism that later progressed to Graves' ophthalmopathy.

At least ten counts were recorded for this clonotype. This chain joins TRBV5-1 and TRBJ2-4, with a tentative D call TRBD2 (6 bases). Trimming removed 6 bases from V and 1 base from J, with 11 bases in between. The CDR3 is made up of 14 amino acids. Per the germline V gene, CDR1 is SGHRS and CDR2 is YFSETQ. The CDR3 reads CASTRDWAKNIQYF. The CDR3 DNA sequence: TGCGCCAGCACCCGGGACTGGGCCAAAAACATTCAGTACTTC.

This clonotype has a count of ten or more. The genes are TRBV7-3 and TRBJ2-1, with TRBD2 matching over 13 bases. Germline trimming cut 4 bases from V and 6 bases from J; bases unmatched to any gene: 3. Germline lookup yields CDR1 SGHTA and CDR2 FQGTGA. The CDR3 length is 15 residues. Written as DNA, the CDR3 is TGTGCCAGCAGCTCTGGGACTAGCGGGGCCAATGAGCAGTTCTTC. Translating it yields CASSSGTSGANEQFF.

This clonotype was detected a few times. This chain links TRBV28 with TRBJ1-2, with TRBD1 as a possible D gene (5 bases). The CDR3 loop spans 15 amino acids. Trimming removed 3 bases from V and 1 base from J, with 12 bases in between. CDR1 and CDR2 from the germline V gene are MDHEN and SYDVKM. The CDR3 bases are TGTGCCAGCAGTTTCCGGGGGTTGGTTAACTATGGCTACACCTTC. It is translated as CASSFRGLVNYGYTF.

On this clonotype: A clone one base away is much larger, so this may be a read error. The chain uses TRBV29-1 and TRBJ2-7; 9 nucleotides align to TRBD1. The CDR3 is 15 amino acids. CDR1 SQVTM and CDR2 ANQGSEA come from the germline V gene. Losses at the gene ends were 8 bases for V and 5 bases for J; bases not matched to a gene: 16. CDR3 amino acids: CSPSARDRDPHEQYF. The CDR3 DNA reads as TGCAGCCCCTCCGCCCGGGACAGGGATCCCCACGAGCAGTACTTC.

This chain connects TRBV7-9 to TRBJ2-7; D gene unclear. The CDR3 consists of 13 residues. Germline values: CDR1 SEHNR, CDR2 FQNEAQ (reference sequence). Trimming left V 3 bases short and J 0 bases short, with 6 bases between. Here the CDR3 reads CASSFDGSYEQYF. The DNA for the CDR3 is TGTGCCAGCAGCTTTGACGGCTCCTACGAGCAGTACTTC.

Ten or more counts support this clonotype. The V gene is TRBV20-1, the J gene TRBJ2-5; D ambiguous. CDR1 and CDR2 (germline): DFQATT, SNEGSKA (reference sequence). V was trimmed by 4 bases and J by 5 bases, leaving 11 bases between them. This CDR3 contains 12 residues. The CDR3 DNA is TGCAGTGCTATAGATGATGTGGAGACCCAGTACTTC. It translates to CSAIDDVETQYF.

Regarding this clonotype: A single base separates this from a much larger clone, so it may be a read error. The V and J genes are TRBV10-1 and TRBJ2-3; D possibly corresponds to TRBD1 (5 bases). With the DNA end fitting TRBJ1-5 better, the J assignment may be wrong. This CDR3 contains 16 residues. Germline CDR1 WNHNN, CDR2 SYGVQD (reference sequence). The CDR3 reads CASSEGAGGYTDTQHF. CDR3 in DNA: TGCGCCAGCAGTGAGGGGGCGGGAGGTTACACAGATACGCAGCATTTT.

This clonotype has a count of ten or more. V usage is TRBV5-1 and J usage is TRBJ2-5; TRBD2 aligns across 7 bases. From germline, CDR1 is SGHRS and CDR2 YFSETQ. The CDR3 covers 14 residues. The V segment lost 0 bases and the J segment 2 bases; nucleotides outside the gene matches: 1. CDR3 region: CASSLAAGQETQYF. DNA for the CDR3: TGCGCCAGCAGCTTGGCAGCGGGACAAGAGACCCAGTACTTC.

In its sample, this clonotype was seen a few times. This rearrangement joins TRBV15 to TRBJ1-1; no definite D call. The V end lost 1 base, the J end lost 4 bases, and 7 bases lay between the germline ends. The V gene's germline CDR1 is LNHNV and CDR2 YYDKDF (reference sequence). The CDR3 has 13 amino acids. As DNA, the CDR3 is TGTGCCACCAGCAGAGGTTCGGCCACTGAAGCTTTCTTT. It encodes CATSRGSATEAFF.

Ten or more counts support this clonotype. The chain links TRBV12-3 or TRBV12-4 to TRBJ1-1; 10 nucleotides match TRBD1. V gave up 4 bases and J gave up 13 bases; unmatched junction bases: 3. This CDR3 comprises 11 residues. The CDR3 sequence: CASSSGTGDFF. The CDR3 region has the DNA TGTGCCAGCAGTTCCGGGACAGGGGATTTCTTT.

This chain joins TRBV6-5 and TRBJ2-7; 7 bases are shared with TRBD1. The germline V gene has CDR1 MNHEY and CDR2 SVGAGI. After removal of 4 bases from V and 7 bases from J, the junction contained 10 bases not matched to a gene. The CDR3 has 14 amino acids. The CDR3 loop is CASSLPGQPREQYF. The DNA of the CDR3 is TGTGCCAGCAGTTTGCCGGGACAGCCCCGGGAGCAGTACTTC.

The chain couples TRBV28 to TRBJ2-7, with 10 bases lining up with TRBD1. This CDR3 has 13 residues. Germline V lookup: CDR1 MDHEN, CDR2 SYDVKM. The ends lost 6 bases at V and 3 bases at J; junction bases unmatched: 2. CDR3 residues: CASRGTGDYEQYF. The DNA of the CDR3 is TGTGCCAGCAGGGGGACAGGGGACTACGAGCAGTACTTC.

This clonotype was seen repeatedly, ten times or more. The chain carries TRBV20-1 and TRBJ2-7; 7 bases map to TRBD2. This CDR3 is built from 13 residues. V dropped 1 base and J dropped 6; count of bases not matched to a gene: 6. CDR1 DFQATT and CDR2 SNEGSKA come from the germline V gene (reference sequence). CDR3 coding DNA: TGCAGTGCTAGAGTCCCCAGGGAGGGCGAGCAGTACTTC. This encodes CSARVPREGEQYF.

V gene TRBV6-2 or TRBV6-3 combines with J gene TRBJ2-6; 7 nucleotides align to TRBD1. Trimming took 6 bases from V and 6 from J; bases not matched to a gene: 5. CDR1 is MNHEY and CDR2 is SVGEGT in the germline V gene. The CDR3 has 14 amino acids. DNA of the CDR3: TGTGCCAGCAGGAGGGGGCCTGTGGCCAACGTCCTGACTTTC. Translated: CASRRGPVANVLTF.

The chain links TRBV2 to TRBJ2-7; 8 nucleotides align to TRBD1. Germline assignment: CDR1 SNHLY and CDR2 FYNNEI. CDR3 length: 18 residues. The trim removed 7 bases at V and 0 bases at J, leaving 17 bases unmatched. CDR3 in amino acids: CASTRGGRGPWNSYEQYF. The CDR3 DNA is TGTGCCAGCACGAGAGGGGGCAGGGGGCCCTGGAACTCCTACGAGCAGTACTTC.

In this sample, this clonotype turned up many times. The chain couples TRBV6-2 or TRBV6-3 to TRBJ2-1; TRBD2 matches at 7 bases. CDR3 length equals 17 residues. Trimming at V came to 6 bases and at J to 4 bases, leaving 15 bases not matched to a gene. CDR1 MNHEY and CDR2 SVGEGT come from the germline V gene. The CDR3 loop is CASRKLAWRETYNEQFF. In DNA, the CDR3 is TGTGCCAGCAGAAAATTGGCGTGGCGGGAGACGTACAATGAGCAGTTCTTC.

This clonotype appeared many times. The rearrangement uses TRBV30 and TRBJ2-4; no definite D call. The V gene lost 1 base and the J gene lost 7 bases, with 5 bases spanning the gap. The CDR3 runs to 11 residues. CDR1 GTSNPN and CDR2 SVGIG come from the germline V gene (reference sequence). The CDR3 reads CAWSDSNIQYF. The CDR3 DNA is TGTGCCTGGAGTGACAGCAACATTCAGTACTTC.

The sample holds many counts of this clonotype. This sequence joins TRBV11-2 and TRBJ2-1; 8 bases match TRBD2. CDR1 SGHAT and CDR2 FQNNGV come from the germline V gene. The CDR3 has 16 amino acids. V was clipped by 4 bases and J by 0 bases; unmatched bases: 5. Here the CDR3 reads CASSSRGLGSYNEQFF. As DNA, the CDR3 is TGTGCCAGCAGCTCTCGGGGACTAGGCTCCTACAATGAGCAGTTCTTC.

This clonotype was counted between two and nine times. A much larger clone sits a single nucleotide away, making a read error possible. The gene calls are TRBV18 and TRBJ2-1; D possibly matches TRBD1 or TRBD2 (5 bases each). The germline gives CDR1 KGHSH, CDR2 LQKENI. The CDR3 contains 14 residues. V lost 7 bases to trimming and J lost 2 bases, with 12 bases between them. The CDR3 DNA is TGTGCCAGCTTGGGACCTATCCCCTACAATGAGCAGTTCTTC. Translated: CASLGPIPYNEQFF.

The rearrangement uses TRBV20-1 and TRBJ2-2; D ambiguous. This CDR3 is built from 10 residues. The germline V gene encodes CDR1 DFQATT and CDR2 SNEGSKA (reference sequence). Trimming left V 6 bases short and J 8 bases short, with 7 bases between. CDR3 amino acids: CSASAGELFF. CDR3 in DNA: TGCAGTGCCTCGGCGGGGGAGCTGTTTTTT.

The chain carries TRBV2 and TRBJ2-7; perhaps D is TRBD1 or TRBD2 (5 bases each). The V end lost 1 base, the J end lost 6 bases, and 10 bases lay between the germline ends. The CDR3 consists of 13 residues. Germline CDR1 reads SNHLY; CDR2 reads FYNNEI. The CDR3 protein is CASSEEGSGEQYF. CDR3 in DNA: TGTGCCAGCAGTGAAGAGGGGAGCGGCGAGCAGTACTTC.

The CDR3 DNA reads TGTGCCTGGAGCCTCAATGCAGATACGCAGTATTTT. This gives the protein CAWSLNADTQYF. The J gene is TRBJ2-3, the V gene TRBV30; D not certain. Germline CDR1 is GTSNPN and CDR2 is SVGIG (reference sequence). The V end was cut by 3 bases, the J end by 4 bases, with 8 bases between. The CDR3 totals 12 residues.

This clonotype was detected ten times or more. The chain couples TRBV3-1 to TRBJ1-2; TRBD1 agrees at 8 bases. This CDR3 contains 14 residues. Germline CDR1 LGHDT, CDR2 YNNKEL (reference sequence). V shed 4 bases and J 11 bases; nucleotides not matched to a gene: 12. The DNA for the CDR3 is TGTGCCAGCAGCCCAGGGAGAGACAGGGGCTCGTACACCTTC. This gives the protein CASSPGRDRGSYTF.

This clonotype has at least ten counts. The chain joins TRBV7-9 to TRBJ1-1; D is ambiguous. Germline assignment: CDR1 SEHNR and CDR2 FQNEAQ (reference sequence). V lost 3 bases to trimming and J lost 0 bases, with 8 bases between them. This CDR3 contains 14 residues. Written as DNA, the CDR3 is TGTGCCAGCAGCTTCGGACCCATGAACACTGAAGCTTTCTTT. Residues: CASSFGPMNTEAFF.

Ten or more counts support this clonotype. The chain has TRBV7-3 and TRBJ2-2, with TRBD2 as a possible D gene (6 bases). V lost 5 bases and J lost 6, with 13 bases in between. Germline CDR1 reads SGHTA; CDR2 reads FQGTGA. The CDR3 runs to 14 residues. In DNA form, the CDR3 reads TGTGCCAGCAGCCCCACTAGCATGTCCGGGGAGCTGTTTTTT. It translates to CASSPTSMSGELFF.

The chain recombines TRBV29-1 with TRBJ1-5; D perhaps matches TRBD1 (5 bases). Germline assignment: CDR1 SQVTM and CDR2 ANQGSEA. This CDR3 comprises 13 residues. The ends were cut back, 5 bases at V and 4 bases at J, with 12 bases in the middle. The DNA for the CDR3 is TGCAGCGTTTCAACAGGAAGGAATCAGCCCCAGCATTTT. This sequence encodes CSVSTGRNQPQHF.

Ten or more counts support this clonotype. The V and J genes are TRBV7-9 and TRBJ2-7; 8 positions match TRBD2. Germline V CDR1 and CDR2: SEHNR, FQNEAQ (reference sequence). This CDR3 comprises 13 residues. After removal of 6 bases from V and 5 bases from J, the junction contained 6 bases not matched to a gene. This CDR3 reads CASSTGGLDEQYF. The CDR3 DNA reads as TGTGCCAGCAGTACGGGAGGGCTAGACGAGCAGTACTTC.

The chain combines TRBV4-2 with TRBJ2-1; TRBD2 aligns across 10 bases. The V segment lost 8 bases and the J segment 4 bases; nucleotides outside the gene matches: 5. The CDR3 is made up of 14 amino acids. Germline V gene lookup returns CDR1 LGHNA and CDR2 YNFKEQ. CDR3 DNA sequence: TGTGCCAGCTCCCAACTAGCGGGATACAATGAGCAGTTCTTC. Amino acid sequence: CASSQLAGYNEQFF.

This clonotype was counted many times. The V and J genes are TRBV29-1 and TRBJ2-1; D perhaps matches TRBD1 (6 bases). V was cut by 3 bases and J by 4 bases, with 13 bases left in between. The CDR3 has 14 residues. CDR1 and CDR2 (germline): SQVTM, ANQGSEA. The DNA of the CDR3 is TGCAGCGTTGACGGGACACCAGAGTACAATGAGCAGTTCTTC. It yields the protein CSVDGTPEYNEQFF.

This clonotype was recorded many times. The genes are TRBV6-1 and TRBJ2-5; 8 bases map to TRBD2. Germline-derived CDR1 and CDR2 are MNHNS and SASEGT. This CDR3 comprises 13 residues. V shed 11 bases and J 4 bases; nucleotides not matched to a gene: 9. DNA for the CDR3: TGTGCCGGCCGTCGGGAGGGGGGAGAGACCCAGTACTTC. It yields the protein CAGRREGGETQYF.